This is a list of T cell receptor beta chains from one sample in a study of T cell repertoires in cytomegalovirus infection. No antigens are known for them. TCRdb fed the reads into MiXCR, producing one record per CDR3 protein. The table records nearly 700,000 distinct CDR3 sequences, around 31% of them present only once. The sequencing here drew on cultured PBMCs, taken from culture after CMV antigen stimulation. These receptors all come from a human donor in good health (CMV status not recorded). Some clones in this sample may be carry-over from other donors' samples. Both conserved end residues are part of each CDR3. A D gene is named only where the DNA matches it firmly. Part of the rows lack a size; the others show once, few, many or a class for expanded clones.

TRBJ2-1 TRBD2 TRBV7-9 NA TGTGCCAGCAGCTTAGTCCCCCCCCGGGGGGATGAGCAGTTCTTC CASSLVPPRGDEQFF
TRBJ2-1 NA TRBV10-3 NA TGTGCCATCAGTGCTCAGCTCAGGGTGTTCTTC CAISAQLRVFF
TRBJ1-6 NA TRBV7-2 many TGTGCCAGCAGCATTCGCGGACCTTCACCCCTCCACTTT CASSIRGPSPLHF
TRBJ1-1 NA TRBV2 NA TGTGCCAGCAGTGAAGACCACTACACTGAAGCTTTCTTT CASSEDHYTEAFF
TRBJ2-1 TRBD2 TRBV7-2 few TGTGCCAGCAGCTACGGGACTAGCGGGAGTGTCAATGAGCAGTTCTTC CASSYGTSGSVNEQFF
TRBJ2-7 TRBD1 TRBV28 NA TGTGCCAGCAGTTTCTCGGACAGGGTCCACGAGCAGTACTTC CASSFSDRVHEQYF
TRBJ2-5 NA TRBV7-2 many TGTGCCAGCACCCTCCCGGGCGTGGGAGAGACCCAGTACTTC CASTLPGVGETQYF
TRBJ1-2 NA TRBV7-9 NA TGTGCCAGCAGAAAAATGGCGGGGAGGGAGCTCTATGGCTACACCTTC CASRKMAGRELYGYTF
TRBJ2-1 TRBD2 TRBV28 NA TGTGCCAGCAGTTTAATAGCGGGGGCCAGGTACAATGAGCAGTTCTTC CASSLIAGARYNEQFF
TRBJ2-7 NA TRBV6-5 few TGTGCCAGCAGTTACATTGGCGAGCAGTACTTC CASSYIGEQYF
TRBJ2-1 TRBD2 TRBV12-3/TRBV12-4 NA TGTGCCAGCAGTCCTAGGACTAGCGGGGGCACCTACAATGAGCAGTTCTTC CASSPRTSGGTYNEQFF
TRBJ2-1 TRBD2 TRBV5-3 once TGTGCCAGCAGCCGGGGGACTAGCGGGAACTACAATGAGCAGTTCTTC CASSRGTSGNYNEQFF
TRBJ2-2 TRBD2 TRBV2 few TGTGCCAGCAGTGGAAGTCCTAGCGGATACACCGGGGAGCTGTTTTTT CASSGSPSGYTGELFF
TRBJ2-7 TRBD2 TRBV3-1 NA TGTGCCAGCAGCCATGCTAGCGGGAGAAACGAGCAGTACTTC CASSHASGRNEQYF
TRBJ2-1 NA TRBV6-2/TRBV6-3 NA TGTGCCAGCGGGAGTATCTCCTACAATGAGCAGTTCTTC CASGSISYNEQFF
TRBJ1-2 NA TRBV4-1 NA TGCGCCAGCAGCCAGGCATCAGGGGTTTATGGCTACACCTTC CASSQASGVYGYTF
TRBJ2-7 NA TRBV23-1 NA TGCGCCAGCATAACAGCGGGTTTCTACGAGCAGTACTTC CASITAGFYEQYF
TRBJ2-5 TRBD2 TRBV7-2 many TGTGCCAGCAGTCGTGGACTAGTAGGCACCGGGACCCAGTACTTC CASSRGLVGTGTQYF
TRBJ1-3 NA TRBV6-1 few TGTGCCAGCAGTGAGGGACTCGGCGGAAACACCATATATTTT CASSEGLGGNTIYF
TRBJ2-3 TRBD2 TRBV2 few TGTGCCAGCACCGTAGCGGGAGGCACAGATACGCAGTATTTT CASTVAGGTDTQYF
TRBJ2-1 TRBD1 TRBV5-4 few TGTGCCAGCAGCACGGGACAGAACTACAATGAGCAGTTCTTC CASSTGQNYNEQFF
TRBJ2-2 NA TRBV7-8 many TGTGCCAGCAGCGCTGGTAACAGAGCGAACACCGGGGAGCTGTTTTTT CASSAGNRANTGELFF
TRBJ2-3 NA TRBV12-3/TRBV12-4 few TGTGCCAGCACGGCAGATACGCAGTATTTT CASTADTQYF
TRBJ2-7 NA TRBV6-8 few TGTGCCAGCAGCCCCCCCCCCGGGACCCAGGGTTCCTACGAGCAGTACTTC CASSPPPGTQGSYEQYF
TRBJ1-5 NA TRBV9 NA TGTGCCAGCAGCGTAGATCCAGGACAGCAGCCCCAGCATTTT CASSVDPGQQPQHF
TRBJ1-6 NA TRBV18 NA TGTGCCAGCTCCGACCAAGGAATAGTGGGGGATTCACCCCTCCACTTT CASSDQGIVGDSPLHF
TRBJ1-4 TRBD1 TRBV20-1 few TGCAGTGCTAGGGGGGGGACAGTAGTTAATGAAAAACTGTTTTTT CSARGGTVVNEKLFF
TRBJ2-7 NA TRBV10-3 few TGTGCCATCAGTGAGTCGGGGGAAAATAACGAGCAGTACTTC CAISESGENNEQYF
TRBJ1-2 NA TRBV7-9 NA TGTGCCAGCGGCAGGGGAGATGGCTACACCTTC CASGRGDGYTF
TRBJ1-1 NA TRBV7-2 many TGTGCCAGCAGCCCTAGAGGTGCAGAAAACACTGAAGCTTTCTTT CASSPRGAENTEAFF